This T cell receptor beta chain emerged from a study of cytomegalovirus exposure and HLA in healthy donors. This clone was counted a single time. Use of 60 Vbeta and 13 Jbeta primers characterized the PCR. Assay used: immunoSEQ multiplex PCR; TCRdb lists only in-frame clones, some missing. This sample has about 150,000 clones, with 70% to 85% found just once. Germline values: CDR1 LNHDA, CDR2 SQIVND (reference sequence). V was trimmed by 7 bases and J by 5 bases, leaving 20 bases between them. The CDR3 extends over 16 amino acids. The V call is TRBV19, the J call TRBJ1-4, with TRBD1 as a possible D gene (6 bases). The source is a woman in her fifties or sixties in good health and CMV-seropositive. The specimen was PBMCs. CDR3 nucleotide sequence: TGTGCCAGTACCAAACGCCCCAGACAGGAGAATGAAAAACTGTTTTTT. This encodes CASTKRPRQENEKLFF.